This TCR beta chain was retrieved from a study of OX40 agonist ivuxolimab in advanced cancers. Study-wide context: Ivuxolimab, an agonist antibody against OX40 (CD134), was given to patients. Partial responses were recorded for three patients, including one with hepatocellular carcinoma and two with cutaneous melanoma.

The study, taken as a whole, reports: Averaged across samples, CD8+ T cells carried more expanded clones than CD4+ did. Both CD4+ and CD8+ T cell populations in blood had undergone clonal expansion by week 6 at 0.1 to 3.0 mg/kg.

Trimming stripped 4 bases from V and 0 bases from J, with 13 bases between. CDR1 and CDR2 (germline): SGDLS, YYNGEE. The CDR3 is made up of 16 amino acids. Clones were read by immunoSEQ multiplex PCR, and TCRdb kept only the in-frame ones, dropping some. There are approximately 52,000 clones in the sample; roughly 94% occur only once, and 10% to 15% lies in the top ten. A remark on this clone: What it recognizes is unknown.

The sequence came from an adult with an advanced solid tumor such as melanoma, head and neck, liver or kidney cancer. Specimen: CD4+ or CD8+ T cells sorted from blood, collected in a trial of the OX40 agonist ivuxolimab. The gene calls are TRBV9 and TRBJ2-2, with unresolved D. This chain's CDR3 is CASSFWQLPNTGELFF. As DNA, the CDR3 is TGTGCCAGCAGCTTTTGGCAGCTACCGAACACCGGGGAGCTGTTTTTT.